The sequence of this TCR beta chain was determined in a study of neurological immune-mediated disorders. Synthesis of cDNA was accomplished via 5'RACE employing 10-nucleotide random UMIs. A single record per CDR3 protein comes from TCRdb applying MiXCR to the 5' RACE reads. The repertoire holds about 10,000 distinct CDR3 sequences, with 20% to 25% as singletons. This clonotype is termed medium-sized. Each sorted-subset library came from 750,000 to 1,000,000 CD4+ or CD8+ T cells. Material for sequencing was CD8+ T cells from blood. This TCR came from a woman between 35 and 50 years old with multiple sclerosis.

The CDR3 is CAISDYPRVEQYF. The CDR3 DNA follows: TGTGCCATCAGTGACTACCCTAGGGTAGAGCAGTACTTC. The rearrangement joins TRBV10-3 to TRBJ2-7; no clear D. The CDR3 consists of 13 residues. CDR1 is ENHRY and CDR2 is SYGVKD in the germline V gene. Deletions cut 3 bases from V and 7 bases from J, with 13 bases between.